The sample holds many counts of the clone carrying this TCR beta chain. The antigen is undetermined. The entry originates in a study of molecular identifiers for immune sequencing clone quantification. Previously described methods with listed TCR primers produced the bulk TCR libraries. In TCRdb, the PCR reads were re-called with MiXCR into one record per CDR3 protein. The sample lists 88,000 or so distinct CDR3 sequences; around 23% were seen once. Per the germline V gene, CDR1 is MGHRA and CDR2 is YSYEKL. The CDR3 runs to 14 residues. V was clipped by 3 bases and J by 6 bases, with 14 bases between them. Overall study findings and caveats: More than 99% of effector molecules, versus under 1% of naive-cell molecules, belonged to clones above 20 RNA copies.

The clonotype comes from a human donor in good health. Some libraries in this study had Jurkat cell RNA spiked in. This chain connects TRBV4-1 to TRBJ1-1, with D maybe TRBD1 (5 bases). Sequenced input: naive CD8+ T cells from blood, with Jurkat cell RNA spiked in. Subset indicated: FACS-sorted CD8+CD4-CCR7+CD45RA+ naive T cells. The DNA for the CDR3 is TGCGCCAGCAGCCAGGGTGTCAGGGTTCCTGAAGCTTTCTTT. This gives the protein CASSQGVRVPEAFF.